The rows below give T cell receptor beta chains drawn from one sample of a study of T cell responses to AZD1222 COVID-19 vaccine. Libraries were prepared by immunoSEQ multiplex PCR; TCRdb keeps only in-frame clonotypes and omits some of them. The data contain about 84,000 clones, approximately 88% of them seen just once; the ten biggest clones take up 11%. The sequences come from peripheral blood, collected 28 days after the second AZD1222 dose. The receptor source for this set is an adult who received the AZD1222 COVID-19 vaccine. Each CDR3 is given with its conserved first and last residue. Fields, in order: clone size, J gene, V gene, CDR3 length, D gene, CDR3 protein, CDR3 DNA. A D gene is named only where the DNA matches it firmly. A clone size is listed for some rows: how often the clone was seen (once, few, many), or a class if it is expanded.

clone size: NA; J gene: TRBJ1-2; V gene: TRBV5-4; CDR3 length: 14; D gene: TRBD1; CDR3 protein: CASRYGQAYYGYTF; CDR3 DNA: TGTGCCAGCAGATATGGACAGGCCTACTATGGCTACACCTTC
clone size: NA; J gene: TRBJ2-1; V gene: TRBV9; CDR3 length: 15; D gene: TRBD1; CDR3 protein: CASSVGQGSYNEQFF; CDR3 DNA: TGTGCCAGCAGCGTAGGACAGGGCTCCTACAATGAGCAGTTCTTC
clone size: NA; J gene: TRBJ2-3; V gene: TRBV19; CDR3 length: 15; D gene: NA; CDR3 protein: CASSGAGASTDTQYF; CDR3 DNA: TGTGCCAGTAGTGGGGCAGGGGCCAGCACAGATACGCAGTATTTT
clone size: NA; J gene: TRBJ2-4; V gene: TRBV9; CDR3 length: 14; D gene: NA; CDR3 protein: CASSPGLAENIQYF; CDR3 DNA: TGTGCCAGCAGCCCCGGGCTAGCAGAAAACATTCAGTACTTC
clone size: NA; J gene: TRBJ1-2; V gene: TRBV27; CDR3 length: 15; D gene: NA; CDR3 protein: CASSLNGDGGYGYTF; CDR3 DNA: TGTGCCAGCAGTTTAAATGGGGACGGGGGGTATGGCTACACCTTC
clone size: NA; J gene: TRBJ2-1; V gene: TRBV6-5; CDR3 length: 13; D gene: NA; CDR3 protein: CASSMTFSHEQFF; CDR3 DNA: TGTGCCAGCAGTATGACCTTCTCCCATGAGCAGTTCTTC
clone size: NA; J gene: TRBJ1-1; V gene: TRBV7-8; CDR3 length: 17; D gene: TRBD1; CDR3 protein: CASSEDDRASTRTEAFF; CDR3 DNA: TGTGCCAGCAGCGAAGATGACAGGGCTTCGACCCGCACTGAAGCTTTCTTT
clone size: NA; J gene: TRBJ2-5; V gene: TRBV25-1; CDR3 length: 16; D gene: TRBD1; CDR3 protein: CASSEWDRGGQETQYF; CDR3 DNA: TGTGCCAGCAGTGAATGGGACAGGGGGGGCCAAGAGACCCAGTACTTC
clone size: NA; J gene: TRBJ2-1; V gene: TRBV7-2; CDR3 length: 16; D gene: TRBD1; CDR3 protein: CASSLITGQSYNEQFF; CDR3 DNA: TGTGCCAGCAGCTTAATAACGGGACAGTCCTACAATGAGCAGTTCTTC
clone size: NA; J gene: TRBJ2-7; V gene: TRBV12-3/TRBV12-4; CDR3 length: 13; D gene: NA; CDR3 protein: CASSFGDLYEQYF; CDR3 DNA: TGTGCCAGCAGTTTTGGGGACCTCTACGAGCAGTACTTC
clone size: NA; J gene: TRBJ1-1; V gene: TRBV5-1; CDR3 length: 16; D gene: NA; CDR3 protein: CASSLGVTVKNTEAFF; CDR3 DNA: TGCGCCAGCAGCTTGGGTGTAACAGTCAAGAACACTGAAGCTTTCTTT
clone size: NA; J gene: TRBJ2-2; V gene: TRBV10-3; CDR3 length: 15; D gene: TRBD1; CDR3 protein: CAIRGQGTDTGELFF; CDR3 DNA: TGTGCCATCAGAGGACAGGGAACCGACACCGGGGAGCTGTTTTTT
clone size: once; J gene: TRBJ2-7; V gene: TRBV5-4; CDR3 length: 18; D gene: TRBD2; CDR3 protein: CASSLGGTGSGGRNEQYF; CDR3 DNA: TGTGCCAGCAGCTTGGGCGGGACGGGTAGCGGGGGGAGAAACGAGCAGTACTTC
clone size: once; J gene: TRBJ2-7; V gene: TRBV9; CDR3 length: 15; D gene: TRBD2; CDR3 protein: CASSLAGGSSYEQYF; CDR3 DNA: TGTGCCAGCAGTTTAGCGGGGGGATCATCCTACGAGCAGTACTTC
clone size: NA; J gene: TRBJ1-1; V gene: TRBV20-1; CDR3 length: 12; D gene: NA; CDR3 protein: CSASWMNTEAFF; CDR3 DNA: TGCAGTGCTAGTTGGATGAACACTGAAGCTTTCTTT
clone size: NA; J gene: TRBJ2-5; V gene: TRBV6-5; CDR3 length: 16; D gene: TRBD1; CDR3 protein: CASSYDPRTGGETQYF; CDR3 DNA: TGTGCCAGCAGTTATGACCCTAGGACAGGGGGAGAGACCCAGTACTTC
clone size: NA; J gene: TRBJ2-1; V gene: TRBV4-1; CDR3 length: 17; D gene: TRBD2; CDR3 protein: CASSQRRSSGGTNEQFF; CDR3 DNA: TGCGCCAGCAGCCAAAGGAGGTCTAGCGGGGGGACGAATGAGCAGTTCTTC
clone size: few; J gene: TRBJ2-1; V gene: TRBV6-1; CDR3 length: 17; D gene: TRBD2; CDR3 protein: CASSDSLAGSSYNEQFF; CDR3 DNA: TGTGCCAGCAGTGATTCTTTAGCGGGGAGCTCCTACAATGAGCAGTTCTTC
clone size: NA; J gene: TRBJ1-1; V gene: TRBV2; CDR3 length: 13; D gene: NA; CDR3 protein: CASPQDRNTEAFF; CDR3 DNA: TGTGCCAGCCCTCAGGACAGGAACACTGAAGCTTTCTTT
clone size: NA; J gene: TRBJ2-5; V gene: TRBV19; CDR3 length: 14; D gene: NA; CDR3 protein: CASSMGRYQETQYF; CDR3 DNA: TGTGCCAGTAGTATGGGGAGATACCAAGAGACCCAGTACTTC
clone size: few; J gene: TRBJ2-2; V gene: TRBV9; CDR3 length: 16; D gene: TRBD1; CDR3 protein: CASTRYGTAEPGELFF; CDR3 DNA: TGTGCCAGCACCAGGTACGGGACAGCCGAACCCGGGGAGCTGTTTTTT
clone size: medium-sized; J gene: TRBJ2-7; V gene: TRBV4-3; CDR3 length: 14; D gene: TRBD1; CDR3 protein: CASSQGTGRYEQYF; CDR3 DNA: TGCGCCAGCAGCCAAGGGACAGGGCGCTACGAGCAGTACTTC
clone size: NA; J gene: TRBJ1-1; V gene: TRBV6-5; CDR3 length: 13; D gene: NA; CDR3 protein: CASTWTGNTEAFF; CDR3 DNA: TGTGCCAGTACGTGGACGGGGAACACTGAAGCTTTCTTT
clone size: NA; J gene: TRBJ2-3; V gene: TRBV7-9; CDR3 length: 15; D gene: NA; CDR3 protein: CASSRDSRGSDTQYF; CDR3 DNA: TGTGCCAGCAGTCGGGACTCCCGGGGGTCAGATACGCAGTATTTT
clone size: NA; J gene: TRBJ2-2; V gene: TRBV9; CDR3 length: 15; D gene: NA; CDR3 protein: CASSVGTANTGELFF; CDR3 DNA: TGTGCCAGCAGCGTAGGGACAGCGAACACCGGGGAGCTGTTTTTT
clone size: NA; J gene: TRBJ2-5; V gene: TRBV25-1; CDR3 length: 14; D gene: TRBD2; CDR3 protein: CASKELAGQETQYF; CDR3 DNA: TGTGCCAGCAAAGAACTAGCGGGGCAAGAGACCCAGTACTTC
clone size: NA; J gene: TRBJ2-4; V gene: TRBV25-1; CDR3 length: 15; D gene: NA; CDR3 protein: CAKNNREDAKNIQYF; CDR3 DNA: TGTGCCAAGAATAACAGGGAGGATGCCAAAAACATTCAGTACTTC
clone size: NA; J gene: TRBJ2-1; V gene: TRBV28; CDR3 length: 14; D gene: TRBD1; CDR3 protein: CASSPGQGPREQFF; CDR3 DNA: TGTGCCAGCAGCCCCGGACAGGGGCCGCGTGAGCAGTTCTTC
clone size: NA; J gene: TRBJ2-7; V gene: TRBV5-5; CDR3 length: 17; D gene: NA; CDR3 protein: CASSLAAARRPGDEQYF; CDR3 DNA: TGTGCCAGCAGCTTGGCGGCAGCGAGGCGGCCAGGGGACGAGCAGTACTTC
clone size: NA; J gene: TRBJ1-1; V gene: TRBV6-2/TRBV6-3; CDR3 length: 13; D gene: TRBD1; CDR3 protein: CASSWGQTTEAFF; CDR3 DNA: TGTGCCAGCAGTTGGGGACAGACCACTGAAGCTTTCTTT
clone size: once; J gene: TRBJ2-3; V gene: TRBV4-1; CDR3 length: 17; D gene: TRBD1; CDR3 protein: CASSPRGTGSSTDTQYF; CDR3 DNA: TGCGCCAGCAGCCCGCGAGGGACAGGGAGTAGCACAGATACGCAGTATTTT
clone size: NA; J gene: TRBJ2-7; V gene: TRBV3-1/TRBV3-2; CDR3 length: 18; D gene: NA; CDR3 protein: CASSQDGGPYTSSYEQYF; CDR3 DNA: TGTGCCAGCAGCCAAGATGGGGGCCCCTACACTAGCTCCTACGAGCAGTACTTC
clone size: NA; J gene: TRBJ1-1; V gene: TRBV18; CDR3 length: 15; D gene: TRBD1; CDR3 protein: CASSRGTGVFTEAFF; CDR3 DNA: TGTGCCAGCTCACGGGGGACAGGGGTTTTTACTGAAGCTTTCTTT
clone size: once; J gene: TRBJ2-5; V gene: TRBV7-9; CDR3 length: 14; D gene: TRBD1; CDR3 protein: CASSFTGGGETQYF; CDR3 DNA: TGTGCCAGCAGCTTCACAGGGGGAGGAGAGACCCAGTACTTC
clone size: NA; J gene: TRBJ1-4; V gene: TRBV28; CDR3 length: 15; D gene: TRBD1; CDR3 protein: CASSPQTGGNEKLFF; CDR3 DNA: TGTGCCAGCAGCCCCCAGACAGGGGGGAATGAAAAACTGTTTTTT
clone size: NA; J gene: TRBJ1-1; V gene: TRBV7-3; CDR3 length: 13; D gene: TRBD1; CDR3 protein: CASSLDRVAEAFF; CDR3 DNA: TGTGCCAGCAGCTTAGACAGGGTCGCTGAAGCTTTCTTT
clone size: NA; J gene: TRBJ1-5; V gene: TRBV27; CDR3 length: 14; D gene: NA; CDR3 protein: CASSLERANQPQHF; CDR3 DNA: TGTGCCAGCAGTTTAGAGAGGGCTAATCAGCCCCAGCATTTT
clone size: once; J gene: TRBJ1-2; V gene: TRBV7-8; CDR3 length: 14; D gene: TRBD1; CDR3 protein: CASSSKTGPLGYTF; CDR3 DNA: TGTGCCAGCAGCTCCAAGACAGGGCCACTGGGCTACACCTTC